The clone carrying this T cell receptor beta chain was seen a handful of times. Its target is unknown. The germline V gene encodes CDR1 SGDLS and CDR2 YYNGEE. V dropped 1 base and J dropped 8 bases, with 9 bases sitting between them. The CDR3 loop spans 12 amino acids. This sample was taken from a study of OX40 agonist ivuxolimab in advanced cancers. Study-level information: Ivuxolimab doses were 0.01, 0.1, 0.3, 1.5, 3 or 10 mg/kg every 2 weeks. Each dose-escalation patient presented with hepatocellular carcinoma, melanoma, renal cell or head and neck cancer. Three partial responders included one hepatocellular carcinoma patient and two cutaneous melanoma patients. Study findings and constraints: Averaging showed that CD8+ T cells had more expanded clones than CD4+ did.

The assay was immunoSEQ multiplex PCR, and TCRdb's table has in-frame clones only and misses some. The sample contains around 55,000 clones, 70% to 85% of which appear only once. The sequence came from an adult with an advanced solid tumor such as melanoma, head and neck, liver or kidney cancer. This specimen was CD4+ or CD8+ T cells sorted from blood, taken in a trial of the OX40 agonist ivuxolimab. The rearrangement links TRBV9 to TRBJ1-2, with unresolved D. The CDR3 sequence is CASSVLGGGYTF. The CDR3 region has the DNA TGTGCCAGCAGCGTATTGGGTGGAGGCTACACCTTC.